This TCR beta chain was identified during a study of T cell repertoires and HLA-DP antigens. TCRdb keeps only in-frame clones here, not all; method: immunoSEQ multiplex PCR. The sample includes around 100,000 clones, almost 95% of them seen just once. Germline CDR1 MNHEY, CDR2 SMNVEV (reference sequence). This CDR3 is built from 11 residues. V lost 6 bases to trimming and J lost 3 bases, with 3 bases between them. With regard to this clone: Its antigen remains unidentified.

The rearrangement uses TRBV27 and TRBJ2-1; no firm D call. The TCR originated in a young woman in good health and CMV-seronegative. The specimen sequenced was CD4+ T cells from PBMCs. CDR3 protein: CASRLYNEQFF. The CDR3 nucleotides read TGTGCCAGCAGGCTCTACAATGAGCAGTTCTTC.